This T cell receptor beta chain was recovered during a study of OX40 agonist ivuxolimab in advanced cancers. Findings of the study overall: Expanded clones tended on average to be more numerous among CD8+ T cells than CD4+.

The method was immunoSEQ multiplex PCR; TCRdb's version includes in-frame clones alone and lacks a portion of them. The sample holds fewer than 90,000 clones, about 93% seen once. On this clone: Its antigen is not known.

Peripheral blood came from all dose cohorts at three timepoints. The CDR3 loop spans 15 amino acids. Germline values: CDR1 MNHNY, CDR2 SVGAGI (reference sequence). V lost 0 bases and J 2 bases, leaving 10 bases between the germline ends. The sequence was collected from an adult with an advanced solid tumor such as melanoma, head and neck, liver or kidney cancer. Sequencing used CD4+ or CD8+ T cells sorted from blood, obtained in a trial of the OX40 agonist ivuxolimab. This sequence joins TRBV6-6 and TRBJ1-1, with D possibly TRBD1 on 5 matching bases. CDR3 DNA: TGTGCCAGCAGTTACTCATTCGGGGGAAACACTGAAGCTTTCTTT. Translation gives CASSYSFGGNTEAFF.